This entry concerns a single T cell receptor beta chain. Its target is not known. For TCRbeta, the library was prepared with unique molecular identifiers. One entry per CDR3 protein, called by TCRdb with MiXCR from the PCR reads. The sample holds some 600,000 distinct CDR3 sequences, 13% seen once. This record belongs to a study of T-cell reconstitution after alpha-beta-depleted transplantation in children. General study findings and limits: Elevated TCRbeta diversity at day 60 was traced, in some patients, to surviving recipient T cells and thymic progenitors.

Trimming took 8 bases from V and 6 from J, leaving 19 bases between them. The CDR3 contains 14 residues. Germline lookup yields CDR1 MNHEY and CDR2 SVGEGT. V gene TRBV6-2 or TRBV6-3 combines with J gene TRBJ1-1, with TRBD1 as a possible D gene (6 bases). The origin of this receptor is a male patient younger than 18 who had a stem cell transplant for acute myeloid leukemia, so the T cells may come from the graft donor. Sequencing was performed on PBMCs, mostly from graft donor cells, taken 360 days after TCRalphabeta/CD19-depleted stem cell transplant. Written as DNA, the CDR3 is TGTGCCAGCTCGGAGCTCCCTCCAGGGGCTGAAGCTTTCTTT. Translating gives CASSELPPGAEAFF.